This TCR beta chain was recovered during a study of cytotoxic CD8 clonotypes in ibrutinib-treated CLL. The data were produced by immunoSEQ multiplex PCR, yet TCRdb's version contains in-frame clones alone and is incomplete. Of over 120,000 clones listed, about 76% are singletons. The CDR3 totals 16 residues. Germline values: CDR1 SGHDT, CDR2 YYEEEE. V lost 0 bases and J 2 bases, leaving 15 bases between the germline ends. The TCR comes from a human donor with chronic lymphocytic leukemia. Sequencing was performed on PBMCs, taken after 24 months of ibrutinib treatment. The chain uses TRBV5-6 and TRBJ2-7; D gene unclear. Here the CDR3 reads CASSLANVRHPYEQYF. The CDR3 DNA is TGTGCCAGCAGCTTGGCCAATGTCAGGCATCCCTACGAGCAGTACTTC.